The clone carrying this T cell receptor beta chain came up a few times. These data are taken from a study of T-cell memory formation after mild COVID-19. Study as a whole: There were largely donor-specific TCR clusters.

The CDR3 consists of 16 residues. Germline CDR1 and CDR2: SGDLS and YYNGEE. The trim removed 3 bases at V and 5 bases at J, leaving 7 bases unmatched. MiXCR, applied by TCRdb to the 5' RACE reads, yields one record per CDR3 protein. The sample records 300,000 to 400,000 distinct CDR3 sequences, around 28% being singletons. The V gene is TRBV9, the J gene TRBJ2-2; TRBD1 matches 10 bases. Material for sequencing was PBMCs or a T cell subset sorted from them (not recorded which). The sequence derives from an adult woman who had mild COVID-19 (a few samples of this study predate the infection). Cell type and time point are not known. The CDR3 DNA reads as TGTGCCAGCAGCGCCTGGACAGGGGGAGGGACCGGGGAGCTGTTTTTT. Protein product: CASSAWTGGGTGELFF.